One and the same sample provided the 17 T cell receptor beta chains below, sequenced in a study of blood T cell repertoires in COVID-19. TCRdb keeps only in-frame clones here, not all; method: immunoSEQ multiplex PCR. The sample shows about 220,000 clones, about 80% of them seen only once. The sequenced sample consisted of peripheral blood. These receptors were collected from a woman aged 25-40 years who had recovered from COVID-19.

V usage is TRBV24-1 and J usage is TRBJ1-2, with TRBD1 identical over 11 bases. CDR1 and CDR2 from the germline V gene are KGHDR and SFDVKD. V gave up 2 bases and J gave up 8 bases; unmatched junction bases: 6. The CDR3 is 15 residues long. CDR3 residues: CATSDSRTGGTGYTF. The CDR3 DNA is TGTGCCACCAGTGATTCCCGGACAGGGGGCACGGGCTACACCTTC.

J is TRBJ2-3 and V is TRBV7-9, with TRBD1 identical over 9 bases. V shed 2 bases and J 4 bases; nucleotides not matched to a gene: 4. The CDR3 has 15 residues. Germline CDR1 is SEHNR and CDR2 is FQNEAQ (reference sequence). The CDR3 loop is CASSLYRQGADTQYF. The CDR3 nucleotides are TGTGCCAGCAGCTTATATCGACAGGGGGCAGATACGCAGTATTTT.

This clone was recorded only once. This chain uses TRBV5-6 with TRBJ2-7, with 8 bases lining up with TRBD2. The V segment lost 0 bases and the J segment 0 bases; nucleotides outside the gene matches: 2. Germline loops: CDR1 SGHDT, CDR2 YYEEEE. The CDR3 consists of 15 residues. The CDR3 is CASSLGLARSYEQYF. The CDR3 nucleotides are TGTGCCAGCAGCTTGGGACTAGCGCGCTCCTACGAGCAGTACTTC.

This chain connects TRBV5-1 to TRBJ2-5, with 7 positions matching TRBD1. Germline V gene lookup returns CDR1 SGHRS and CDR2 YFSETQ. The CDR3 consists of 13 residues. The ends lost 0 bases at V and 4 bases at J; junction bases unmatched: 0. The CDR3 region has the DNA TGCGCCAGCAGCTTGGAGGGGGCAGAGACCCAGTACTTC. Translating it yields CASSLEGAETQYF.

J is TRBJ1-4 and V is TRBV7-9; D remains unclear. Germline values: CDR1 SEHNR, CDR2 FQNEAQ (reference sequence). Trimming left V 6 bases short and J 3 bases short, with 14 bases between. The CDR3 consists of 15 residues. CDR3 sequence reads: CASSLPGLANEKLFF. The CDR3 DNA follows: TGTGCCAGCAGTCTCCCCGGGTTAGCTAATGAAAAACTGTTTTTT.

The V gene is TRBV27, the J gene TRBJ2-7; 7 bases fit TRBD2. Germline trimming cut 2 bases from V and 0 bases from J; bases unmatched to any gene: 7. There are 16 residues in the CDR3. CDR1 and CDR2 (germline): MNHEY, SMNVEV (reference sequence). DNA of the CDR3: TGTGCCAGCAGTTTAAGACTAGCTGCGAGCTCCTACGAGCAGTACTTC. This translates into CASSLRLAASSYEQYF.

The chain joins TRBV18 to TRBJ1-6; D gene uncertain. Germline CDR1 reads KGHSH; CDR2 reads LQKENI. The CDR3 loop spans 13 amino acids. Trimming removed 2 bases at V and 7 bases at J, with 6 bases between. CDR3: CASSPGRNSPLHF. The CDR3 DNA reads as TGTGCCAGCTCACCAGGGAGAAATTCACCCCTCCACTTT.

In this sample, this clone turned up a few times. This chain's CDR3 is CASSFDGGTSYNEQFF. The CDR3 DNA reads TGTGCCAGCAGCTTTGACGGAGGTACCTCCTACAATGAGCAGTTCTTC. V and J are TRBV7-3 and TRBJ2-1; D may be TRBD2 (5 bases). V gave up 3 bases and J gave up 0 bases, with 12 bases separating them. The CDR3 loop spans 16 amino acids. Germline V gene data show CDR1 as SGHTA and CDR2 as FQGTGA.

This clone was seen a single time. This chain uses TRBV6-6 with TRBJ1-1; D not resolved. The CDR3 loop spans 15 amino acids. Germline-derived CDR1 and CDR2 are MNHNY and SVGAGI (reference sequence). Trimming left V 8 bases short and J 0 bases short, with 16 bases between. CDR3 bases: TGTGCCAGCGCAAAGCGTGCGGCCGTGAACACTGAAGCTTTCTTT. It yields the protein CASAKRAAVNTEAFF.

This clone was seen more than once but under ten times. The CDR3 protein is CASSPQGGGNTIYF. The CDR3 DNA follows: TGTGCCAGCAGTCCTCAAGGGGGTGGAAACACCATATATTTT. The chain recombines TRBV27 with TRBJ1-3, with TRBD1 as a possible D gene (6 bases). The germline CDR1 and CDR2 sequences are MNHEY and SMNVEV (reference sequence). The CDR3 consists of 14 residues. The V end was cut by 5 bases, the J end by 3 bases, with 11 bases between.

The J gene is TRBJ1-4, the V gene TRBV30; 7 bases match TRBD1. The CDR3 spans 14 residues. In germline, CDR1 is GTSNPN, CDR2 SVGIG (reference sequence). The V gene end was trimmed by 8 bases and the J gene end by 3 bases; junction bases not matched to a gene: 9. The CDR3 loop reads CARGDRGPNEKLFF. The DNA of the CDR3 is TGTGCCCGGGGGGACAGAGGGCCTAATGAAAAACTGTTTTTT.

The CDR3: CASSLEGVGIYF. The CDR3 nucleotides are TGTGCCAGCAGCTTAGAAGGGGTTGGCATATATTTT. V gene TRBV7-9 combines with J gene TRBJ1-3, with a weak D call TRBD1 (5 bases). The germline V and J ends were trimmed by 1 base and 12 bases, with 10 bases remaining between them. Germline CDR1 and CDR2: SEHNR and FQNEAQ (reference sequence). This CDR3 is 12 amino acids long.

V and J are TRBV10-3 and TRBJ2-3, with 8 positions matching TRBD2. Germline V gene data show CDR1 as ENHRY and CDR2 as SYGVKD. With V trimmed by 3 bases and J by 8 bases, 16 bases remained unmatched. The CDR3 consists of 17 residues. The CDR3 DNA sequence: TGTGCCATCAGTGATGTTACGGGAGGGCCGGGAGGGGTTACGCAGTATTTT. Its protein product is CAISDVTGGPGGVTQYF.

V gene TRBV4-1 combines with J gene TRBJ2-2; perhaps TRBD2 as D (7 bases). The ends were cut back, 4 bases at V and 3 bases at J, with 12 bases in the middle. The CDR3 runs to 15 residues. CDR1 and CDR2 (germline): MGHRA, YSYEKL. CDR3 region: CASSPEGGDTGELFF. The DNA for the CDR3 is TGCGCCAGCAGCCCTGAGGGGGGGGACACCGGGGAGCTGTTTTTT.

The chain carries TRBV18 and TRBJ2-5; D is possibly TRBD2 (5 bases). Trimming pared 3 bases from V and 1 base from J, leaving 21 bases between. CDR3 size: 18 residues. Germline CDR1 and CDR2: KGHSH and LQKENI. The CDR3: CASSPRTHSVGVQETQYF. The CDR3 region has the DNA TGTGCCAGCTCACCGCGGACGCACAGCGTGGGAGTCCAAGAGACCCAGTACTTC.

The gene calls are TRBV11-2 and TRBJ1-5; D is unclear. V lost 1 base to trimming and J lost 2 bases, with 12 bases between them. The CDR3 loop spans 16 amino acids. CDR1 and CDR2 from the germline V gene are SGHAT and FQNNGV. CDR3 amino acids: CASSLVAGYGNQPQHF. The DNA for the CDR3 is TGTGCCAGCAGCTTAGTAGCGGGGTACGGCAATCAGCCCCAGCATTTT.

J is TRBJ1-1 and V is TRBV10-3, with D perhaps TRBD1 (6 bases). The length of the CDR3 is 14 residues. With 3 bases removed from V and 4 bases from J, the gap between germline ends came to 12 bases. Germline V gene lookup returns CDR1 ENHRY and CDR2 SYGVKD. The DNA for the CDR3 is TGTGCCATCAGTGAAACACAGGGTGTCACTGAAGCTTTCTTT. This translates into CAISETQGVTEAFF.